The clone carrying this T cell receptor beta chain was recorded at least ten times. The antigen remains undetermined. This entry belongs to a study of T-cell reconstitution after alpha-beta-depleted transplantation in children. Study-level results: Reported findings indicate that, about two months after transplant, alpha-beta T cells came from several hundred expanded clones, which were derived from non-depleted graft cells.

Preparing the TCRbeta library involved the use of unique molecular identifiers. TCRdb independently ran MiXCR on the PCR reads; one entry per CDR3 protein. Here the sample spans about 240,000 distinct CDR3 sequences, 20% to 30% being singletons. Germline trimming cut 4 bases from V and 6 bases from J; bases unmatched to any gene: 7. The CDR3 consists of 14 residues. The clonotype comes from a girl aged 2 to 9 with Fanconi anemia, due to receive a stem cell transplant. The input for sequencing was PBMCs, taken before TCRalphabeta/CD19-depleted stem cell transplant. The chain carries TRBV12-3 or TRBV12-4 and TRBJ2-5; 8 bases match TRBD1. The CDR3 reads CASSSVTGGKTQYF. The CDR3 DNA is TGTGCCAGCAGTTCCGTAACAGGGGGGAAGACCCAGTACTTC.